Shown below are 14 T cell receptor beta chains from a single sample sequenced in a study of Graves' ophthalmopathy and Graves' hyperthyroidism. Scientists amplified the TCR beta CDR3 regions from RNA transcripts. Following a first-round RT-PCR that used HTBI primers, a second-round multiplex PCR was carried out. TCRdb reprocessed the multiplex PCR reads with MiXCR, giving one entry per CDR3 protein. The sample gives about 160,000 distinct CDR3 sequences, 30% to 45% of which show up once; 5.8% is in the top ten. The sequencing input was peripheral blood. The receptors were gathered from a woman in her 40s with Graves' ophthalmopathy.

Many counts were recorded for this clonotype. J is TRBJ1-1 and V is TRBV15; no clear D gene. Germline values: CDR1 LNHNV, CDR2 YYDKDF (reference sequence). Trimming took off 0 bases at V and 6 bases at J, with 8 bases between the two ends. CDR3 length equals 13 residues. The CDR3 loop reads CATSRDGGAEAFF. The CDR3 DNA reads TGTGCCACCAGCAGAGACGGTGGGGCTGAAGCTTTCTTT.

This clonotype appeared a few times. The chain links TRBV6-5 to TRBJ1-2, with 8 bases identical to TRBD1. The CDR3 consists of 14 residues. Germline V CDR1 and CDR2: MNHEY, SVGAGI. The J segment lost 2 bases and the V segment lost 6 bases, leaving 5 bases of the junction unmatched. In DNA, the CDR3 is TGTGCCAGCAGATACGACAGGGGCAACTATGGCTACACCTTC. Encoded protein: CASRYDRGNYGYTF.

At least ten counts were recorded for this clonotype. This chain connects TRBV6-5 to TRBJ1-5; D possibly corresponds to TRBD1 (6 bases). V was trimmed by 6 bases and J by 0 bases, leaving 12 bases between them. The CDR3 length is 15 residues. Germline V gives CDR1 MNHEY, CDR2 SVGAGI. In DNA form, the CDR3 reads TGTGCCAGCAGCAGGGACATTTATAGCAATCAGCCCCAGCATTTT. Translation gives CASSRDIYSNQPQHF.

The genes are TRBV6-1 and TRBJ2-5; D not resolved. CDR3 size: 14 residues. Trimming removed 4 bases from V and 5 bases from J, with 14 bases in between. CDR1 MNHNS and CDR2 SASEGT come from the germline V gene. The CDR3 reads CASSGVPQEETQYF. In DNA form, the CDR3 reads TGTGCCAGCAGTGGGGTCCCCCAGGAGGAGACCCAGTACTTC.

This clonotype showed up many times. This chain uses TRBV25-1 with TRBJ1-6; D is unclear. The V end lost 1 base, the J end lost 6 bases, and 10 bases lay between the germline ends. This CDR3 spans 15 amino acids. Germline V CDR1 and CDR2: MGHDK, SYGVNS. The DNA for the CDR3 is TGTGCCAGCAGTGAATCCAACCGATTTAATTCACCCCTCCACTTT. It encodes CASSESNRFNSPLHF.

The chain has TRBV6-4 and TRBJ1-2; TRBD1 is a possible D gene (6 bases). The germline V gene encodes CDR1 MRHNA and CDR2 SNTAGT. The V end lost 6 bases, the J end lost 7 bases, and 12 bases lay between the germline ends. This CDR3 contains 12 residues. CDR3 residues: CASRDRISGYTF. In DNA, the CDR3 is TGTGCCAGCAGAGACAGGATTTCTGGCTACACCTTC.

This clonotype came up many times. This chain uses TRBV19 with TRBJ2-4, with a possible D match to TRBD1 (6 bases). The CDR3 totals 14 residues. The V end lost 9 bases, the J end lost 2 bases, and 14 bases lay between the germline ends. Per germline, CDR1 LNHDA and CDR2 SQIVND (reference sequence). The CDR3, as DNA: TGTGCCAGCCACAAACAGGGAACCAAAAACATTCAGTACTTC. Amino acids: CASHKQGTKNIQYF.

This clonotype came up once. The chain links TRBV12-3 or TRBV12-4 to TRBJ1-5; possible D gene TRBD1, 5 bases. There are 15 residues in the CDR3. V gave up 4 bases and J gave up 0 bases, with 10 bases separating them. The CDR3 reads CASSSGTHSNQPQHF. The CDR3 nucleotides are TGTGCCAGCAGTTCAGGGACCCATAGCAATCAGCCCCAGCATTTT.

J is TRBJ2-2 and V is TRBV6-1; D is perhaps TRBD2 (5 bases). CDR1 and CDR2 from the germline V gene are MNHNS and SASEGT. The CDR3 covers 13 residues. V lost 7 bases, J lost 6 bases, and 12 bases lay in between. The CDR3 here is CASIQEVPGELFF. The CDR3 nucleotides are TGTGCCAGCATCCAGGAGGTTCCCGGGGAGCTGTTTTTT.

This clonotype was recorded a few times. The chain uses TRBV6-1 and TRBJ1-5; D ambiguous. V lost 5 bases and J lost 7, with 9 bases in between. Germline CDR1 reads MNHNS; CDR2 reads SASEGT. This CDR3 spans 12 amino acids. CDR3 sequence (DNA): TGTGCCAGCAGTCGAAGAGGGCAGCCCCAGCATTTT. Translating gives CASSRRGQPQHF.

The V and J genes are TRBV10-3 and TRBJ2-7; D is perhaps TRBD1 (6 bases). The germline gives CDR1 ENHRY, CDR2 SYGVKD. The ends were cut back, 11 bases at V and 3 bases at J, with 14 bases in the middle. CDR3 size: 12 residues. This chain's CDR3 is CAAQGKGYEQYF. The DNA of the CDR3 is TGTGCCGCACAGGGTAAGGGCTACGAGCAGTACTTC.

This clonotype came up many times. V gene TRBV28 combines with J gene TRBJ2-5, with D possibly being TRBD1 or TRBD2 (5 bases each). V lost 6 bases, J lost 5 bases, and 22 bases lay in between. Germline values: CDR1 MDHEN, CDR2 SYDVKM. The CDR3 is 16 amino acids. This CDR3 is CASSPRRHWGGETQYF. The CDR3 DNA sequence: TGTGCCAGCAGCCCCCGTAGACACTGGGGCGGGGAGACCCAGTACTTC.

The chain recombines TRBV5-1 with TRBJ1-1; D is possibly TRBD1 (6 bases). The V and J ends lost 4 bases and 0 bases respectively, with 13 bases between them. Germline assignment: CDR1 SGHRS and CDR2 YFSETQ. The CDR3 covers 15 residues. The CDR3 loop is CASSRRGGVNTEAFF. The DNA for the CDR3 is TGCGCCAGCAGCCGGAGGGGGGGCGTGAACACTGAAGCTTTCTTT.

The CDR3 sequence: CASSPGHLGRETQYF. CDR3 bases: TGCGCCAGCTCCCCCGGACACCTTGGTAGAGAGACCCAGTACTTC. The genes are TRBV5-1 and TRBJ2-5; tentatively, D is TRBD1 (5 bases). The CDR3 loop spans 15 amino acids. V was pared by 7 bases and J by 4 bases, with 20 bases between. Per germline, CDR1 SGHRS and CDR2 YFSETQ. Looking up the rest from reference TRBV5-1 and TRBJ2-5 gives the full variable domain: KAGVTQTPRYLIKTRGQQVTLSCSPISGHRSVSWYQQTPGQGLQFLFEYFSETQRNKGNFPGRFSGRQFSNSRSEMNVSTLELGDSALYLCASSPGHLGRETQYFGPGTRLLVL.